This T cell receptor (beta chain) is drawn from a study of blood T cell repertoires in COVID-19. Only in-frame clones appear in the TCRdb table, and some are missing; sequencing was by immunoSEQ multiplex PCR. The sample records roughly 450,000 clones, about 90% being singletons. Specimen: PBMCs or T cells enriched from blood (not recorded which). The sequence derives from a man younger than 30 who had recovered from COVID-19.

In DNA form, the CDR3 reads TGTGCCAGCTCACCAACAGGTTCTAACTATGGCTACACCTTC. It encodes CASSPTGSNYGYTF. The chain is built from TRBV18 and TRBJ1-2; D perhaps matches TRBD1 (5 bases). The CDR3 totals 14 residues. V was trimmed by 2 bases and J by 0 bases, leaving 7 bases between them. Germline V gene sequence: CDR1 KGHSH, CDR2 LQKENI.